The 21 T cell receptor beta chains listed next were all sequenced from one sample in a study of shared clonotypes between healthy human individuals. Naive CD8 cells lacked CD45RO and underwent positive selection for CCR7, leaving out terminally differentiated effector memory CD45RA+ cells. Only in-frame clones appear in the TCRdb table, and some are missing; sequencing was by immunoSEQ multiplex PCR. Found here are about 1,900,000 clones, about 94% of them singletons; the top ten hold roughly 1.2%. Sequencing input: naive CD8+ T cells sorted from blood. The receptors come from a man aged 18-30 years in good health.

The chain uses TRBV5-1 and TRBJ2-7; D is unclear. Germline CDR1 is SGHRS and CDR2 is YFSETQ. The CDR3 is 12 amino acids. Trimming took off 2 bases at V and 6 bases at J, with 9 bases between the two ends. The CDR3: CASSFDHGEQYF. The CDR3 coding sequence is TGCGCCAGCAGCTTCGATCATGGCGAGCAGTACTTC.

The V gene is TRBV5-5, the J gene TRBJ2-5, with 8 bases identical to TRBD1. V gave up 1 base and J gave up 4 bases; unmatched junction bases: 6. The germline V gene has CDR1 SGHKS and CDR2 YYEKEE (reference sequence). The CDR3 is made up of 15 amino acids. The CDR3 here is CASSLIGQGVETQYF. The DNA for the CDR3 is TGTGCCAGCAGCTTGATAGGACAGGGCGTAGAGACCCAGTACTTC.

This rearrangement joins TRBV5-1 to TRBJ2-5, with D possibly being TRBD1 or TRBD2 (5 bases each). TRBJ2-7 matches the DNA end more closely, so the J call is doubtful. The CDR3 runs 11 residues. Germline V gene data show CDR1 as SGHRS and CDR2 as YFSETQ. CDR3: CASSGGYEQYF. Here the CDR3 DNA reads TGCGCCAGCAGCGGGGGCTACGAGCAGTACTTC.

This sequence joins TRBV7-9 and TRBJ2-1; TRBD1 agrees at 7 bases. The V and J ends lost 2 bases and 4 bases, in that order; junction bases with no gene match: 5. Germline values: CDR1 SEHNR, CDR2 FQNEAQ (reference sequence). The CDR3 totals 15 residues. CDR3 residues: CASSLRGQHYNEQFF. Here the CDR3 DNA reads TGTGCCAGCAGCTTAAGGGGACAGCATTACAATGAGCAGTTCTTC.

This clone occurred once. J is TRBJ2-3 and V is TRBV27, with 8 positions matching TRBD2. Trimming cost V 4 bases and J 3 bases; bases outside gene matches: 9. The CDR3 covers 16 residues. Germline V gene sequence: CDR1 MNHEY, CDR2 SMNVEV (reference sequence). CDR3 residues: CASSYWNGGATDTQYF. CDR3 coding DNA: TGTGCCAGCAGTTATTGGAACGGGGGGGCGACAGATACGCAGTATTTT.

The chain combines TRBV7-9 with TRBJ2-1; D gene unclear. The CDR3 runs 12 residues. V lost 5 bases to trimming and J lost 9 bases, with 11 bases between them. Germline V lookup: CDR1 SEHNR, CDR2 FQNEAQ (reference sequence). CDR3 DNA: TGTGCCAGCAGCCCAACGGTTGGTGAGCAGTTCTTC. Encoded protein: CASSPTVGEQFF.

J is TRBJ2-1 and V is TRBV11-1; 9 bases align to TRBD1. From germline, CDR1 is SGHAT and CDR2 FQDESV (reference sequence). The CDR3 runs to 16 residues. V trimming: 5 bases; J trimming: 5 bases; junction bases outside the gene matches: 10. In DNA, the CDR3 is TGTGCCAGCAGCACCTGGGACAGGGAGGGGGACAATGAGCAGTTCTTC. It codes for CASSTWDREGDNEQFF.

CDR3 in DNA: TGTGCCAGCAGCTTAACCCCCGCAGGGGGGCTCACAGATACGCAGTATTTT. This codes for CASSLTPAGGLTDTQYF. The V call is TRBV7-9, the J call TRBJ2-3; tentatively, D is TRBD1 (7 bases). Germline V gene sequence: CDR1 SEHNR, CDR2 FQNEAQ (reference sequence). The CDR3 runs to 17 residues. Trimming cost V 2 bases and J 2 bases, with 17 bases left between them.

V gene TRBV6-6 combines with J gene TRBJ2-1; TRBD2 agrees at 11 bases. The CDR3 covers 15 residues. From germline, CDR1 is MNHNY and CDR2 SVGAGI (reference sequence). V gave up 8 bases and J gave up 5 bases; unmatched junction bases: 8. This chain's CDR3 is CASLIPGLADNEQFF. CDR3 nucleotides: TGTGCCAGCCTTATCCCGGGACTAGCGGACAATGAGCAGTTCTTC.

The chain uses TRBV29-1 and TRBJ2-2; 8 nucleotides agree with TRBD2. This CDR3 comprises 13 residues. Germline CDR1 is SQVTM and CDR2 is ANQGSEA. With 3 bases clipped from V and 6 bases from J, the junction kept 3 bases outside the gene matches. The CDR3 region is CSVDGGDAGELFF. CDR3 nucleotides: TGCAGCGTTGACGGGGGGGACGCCGGGGAGCTGTTTTTT.

CDR3 residues: CASSPGGFTEAFF. CDR3 DNA: TGTGCCAGCAGCCCGGGAGGGTTCACTGAAGCTTTCTTT. The chain is built from TRBV27 and TRBJ1-1, with D uncertain. The ends were cut back, 6 bases at V and 4 bases at J, with 12 bases in the middle. The CDR3 length is 13 residues. Germline V gene lookup returns CDR1 MNHEY and CDR2 SMNVEV (reference sequence).

This sequence joins TRBV7-8 and TRBJ2-7, with D hard to call. Trimming left V 4 bases short and J 2 bases short, with 12 bases between. CDR3 length: 14 amino acids. The germline V gene encodes CDR1 SGHVS and CDR2 FQNEAQ. The CDR3 is CASSSLQRAYEQYF. The CDR3 coding sequence is TGTGCCAGCAGCTCCCTTCAACGGGCCTACGAGCAGTACTTC.

The chain joins TRBV7-9 to TRBJ1-3; unclear D gene. Trimming removed 5 bases from V and 0 bases from J, with 11 bases in between. The length of the CDR3 is 15 residues. Germline lookup yields CDR1 SEHNR and CDR2 FQNEAQ (reference sequence). Here the CDR3 DNA reads TGTGCCAGCAGCAAATTACCGGACTCTGGAAACACCATATATTTT. Translating it yields CASSKLPDSGNTIYF.

The CDR3 spells CASSLGPGSYEQYF. In DNA, the CDR3 is TGTGCCAGTAGTCTCGGGCCCGGCTCCTACGAGCAGTACTTC. The chain has TRBV19 and TRBJ2-7, with D unresolved. The CDR3 extends over 14 amino acids. With 5 bases removed from V and 0 bases from J, the gap between germline ends came to 11 bases. Germline values: CDR1 LNHDA, CDR2 SQIVND (reference sequence).

The chain recombines TRBV5-1 with TRBJ1-2; D perhaps matches TRBD1 (5 bases). This CDR3 contains 15 residues. Germline V gene data show CDR1 as SGHRS and CDR2 as YFSETQ. The V gene lost 4 bases and the J gene lost 8 bases, with 21 bases spanning the gap. CDR3 in amino acids: CASSPGMAPGEGYTF. The CDR3 bases are TGCGCCAGCAGCCCTGGTATGGCTCCGGGGGAGGGCTACACCTTC.

The chain employs TRBV18 and TRBJ2-6; possibly TRBD1 or TRBD2 for D (6 bases each). Germline CDR1 and CDR2: KGHSH and LQKENI. CDR3 length equals 16 residues. Trimming removed 1 base at V and 3 bases at J, with 10 bases between. The CDR3 loop reads CASSPRGARGANVLTF. The CDR3 DNA reads TGTGCCAGCTCACCACGGGGGGCGCGTGGGGCCAACGTCCTGACTTTC.

This sequence joins TRBV12-5 and TRBJ2-7, with a weak D call TRBD1 (11 bases). Per the germline V gene, CDR1 is LGHNT and CDR2 is FRNRAP. This CDR3 spans 17 amino acids. V gave up 7 bases and J gave up 0 bases, with 22 bases separating them. The CDR3 DNA reads TGTGCTAGTGCCCGGGACAGGGGGACTAGCGACTCCTACGAGCAGTACTTC. As protein: CASARDRGTSDSYEQYF.

This clone was recorded once. The chain combines TRBV28 with TRBJ2-3, with 7 bases identical to TRBD2. The trim removed 1 base at V and 1 base at J, leaving 2 bases unmatched. The CDR3 contains 15 residues. Germline V gene lookup returns CDR1 MDHEN and CDR2 SYDVKM. CDR3 region: CASSLYGGGTDTQYF. CDR3 DNA sequence: TGTGCCAGCAGTTTATATGGGGGGGGCACAGATACGCAGTATTTT.

V is TRBV14 and J is TRBJ2-1, with no clear D. CDR1 is SGHDN and CDR2 is FVKESK in the germline V gene. The CDR3 has 14 residues. Trimming removed 0 bases at V and 6 bases at J, with 9 bases between. The CDR3 loop is CASSQEGMSNEQFF. The CDR3 DNA reads TGTGCCAGCAGCCAAGAGGGCATGTCCAATGAGCAGTTCTTC.

The V gene is TRBV7-9, the J gene TRBJ2-5, with 7 bases aligning to TRBD1. J was trimmed by 4 bases and V by 1 base; bases with no gene match: 3. CDR3 length equals 14 residues. Germline V gene lookup returns CDR1 SEHNR and CDR2 FQNEAQ (reference sequence). The chain's CDR3 is CASSLDRGRETQYF. CDR3 sequence (DNA): TGTGCCAGCAGCTTAGACAGGGGTCGAGAGACCCAGTACTTC.

J is TRBJ2-7 and V is TRBV7-9; 7 nucleotides align to TRBD1. The V gene's germline CDR1 is SEHNR and CDR2 FQNEAQ (reference sequence). The CDR3 runs 14 residues. Germline trimming cut 4 bases from V and 0 bases from J; bases unmatched to any gene: 3. The CDR3 nucleotides read TGTGCCAGCAGCTCTGACAGGGTCTCCTACGAGCAGTACTTC. Protein product: CASSSDRVSYEQYF.